The rows below give T cell receptor beta chains drawn from one sample of a study of post-analysis software for immune sequencing data. One entry per CDR3 protein, called by TCRdb with MiXCR from the PCR reads. This table has some 690,000 distinct CDR3 sequences, about 60% appearing once. Sequences were obtained from blood. The receptors come from a girl aged 2 to 9 with multiple sclerosis. Both conserved end residues are trimmed from each CDR3. The order of the fields is CDR3 length, J gene, V gene, CDR3 protein.

len: 12
j_gene: TRBJ2-7
v_gene: TRBV4-1
CDR3aa: ASSPPSRTYEQY

len: 14
j_gene: TRBJ1-3
v_gene: TRBV4-1
CDR3aa: ASSRTQGASGNTIY

len: 13
j_gene: TRBJ2-3
v_gene: TRBV20-1
CDR3aa: SARVLAESTDTQY

len: 12
j_gene: TRBJ2-7
v_gene: TRBV5-1
CDR3aa: ASSLDRGKYEQY

len: 13
j_gene: TRBJ1-1
v_gene: TRBV24-1
CDR3aa: ATSEGTGLKAEAF

len: 11
j_gene: TRBJ1-4
v_gene: TRBV12-3/TRBV12-4
CDR3aa: ASSLSLNEKLF

len: 11
j_gene: NA
v_gene: TRBV30
CDR3aa: AWSQTGGETQY

len: 11
j_gene: TRBJ1-6
v_gene: TRBV7-2
CDR3aa: ASSHSSNSPLH

len: 15
j_gene: TRBJ2-4
v_gene: TRBV5-5
CDR3aa: ASSQGTDNLAKNIQY

len: 10
j_gene: TRBJ1-2
v_gene: TRBV20-1
CDR3aa: SARGGDNGYT

len: 16
j_gene: TRBJ2-1
v_gene: TRBV7-3
CDR3aa: ASSPTGTSGRRTPEQF

len: 14
j_gene: TRBJ2-1
v_gene: TRBV3-1
CDR3aa: ASRKATAQTRNEQF

len: 13
j_gene: TRBJ2-5
v_gene: TRBV15
CDR3aa: ATSQITGTGETQY

len: 10
j_gene: TRBJ2-3
v_gene: TRBV12-3/TRBV12-4
CDR3aa: ASSFFSDTQY

len: 13
j_gene: TRBJ1-1
v_gene: TRBV12-3/TRBV12-4
CDR3aa: ASSFYMTVNTEAF

len: 11
j_gene: TRBJ2-7
v_gene: TRBV9
CDR3aa: ASSLRLGGEQY

len: 11
j_gene: TRBJ2-7
v_gene: TRBV7-9
CDR3aa: ASSAQPSYEQY

len: 13
j_gene: TRBJ1-2
v_gene: TRBV9
CDR3aa: ASSATGGGGHGYT

len: 13
j_gene: TRBJ2-3
v_gene: TRBV6-4
CDR3aa: ASSELAGRVDTQY

len: 10
j_gene: TRBJ2-2
v_gene: TRBV19
CDR3aa: ASGGLTGKLF

len: 16
j_gene: TRBJ2-1
v_gene: TRBV20-1
CDR3aa: SARLGYAGSISYNEQF

len: 12
j_gene: TRBJ2-1
v_gene: TRBV7-9
CDR3aa: ASNAGGLGYEQF

len: 16
j_gene: TRBJ2-3
v_gene: TRBV4-3
CDR3aa: ASSQEVAAGGPSDTQY

len: 12
j_gene: TRBJ1-2
v_gene: TRBV7-6
CDR3aa: ASSPYEGLSGYT

len: 13
j_gene: NA
v_gene: TRBV4-1
CDR3aa: ASSQLAGETYEQY

len: 11
j_gene: TRBJ2-1
v_gene: TRBV4-1
CDR3aa: ASSQLAGGGLF

len: 13
j_gene: TRBJ2-1
v_gene: TRBV11-2
CDR3aa: ASSSLRGIYNEQF

len: 13
j_gene: TRBJ2-1
v_gene: TRBV10-3
CDR3aa: AIRRLAGGYNEQF

len: 9
j_gene: TRBJ2-1
v_gene: TRBV12-3/TRBV12-4
CDR3aa: ASSLGTDQF

len: 12
j_gene: TRBJ1-4
v_gene: TRBV21-1
CDR3aa: ASSFGHTNEKLF

len: 11
j_gene: TRBJ2-3
v_gene: TRBV29-1
CDR3aa: SVERGGPDTQY